The rows below give T cell receptor beta chains drawn from one sample of a study of T cells in Graves' hyperthyroidism and ophthalmopathy. TCRdb reprocessed the multiplex PCR reads with MiXCR, giving one entry per CDR3 protein. The table has about 350,000 distinct CDR3 sequences, approximately 17% seen once. The specimen was blood. These receptors were obtained from a woman younger than 45 with Graves' hyperthyroidism that later progressed to Graves' ophthalmopathy. CDR3s include the opening cysteine and the closing phenylalanine or tryptophan. A D gene is named only where the DNA matches it firmly. Clone size is stated in some rows and not others, as once, few, many or a class when expanded.

cdr3_length: 14; v_call: TRBV27; j_call: TRBJ2-7; clone_size: many; d_call: TRBD1; cdr3_aa: CASSWGTGNYEQYF; cdr3_nt: TGTGCCAGCAGTTGGGGGACAGGGAACTACGAGCAGTACTTC
cdr3_length: 15; v_call: TRBV5-1; j_call: TRBJ2-1; clone_size: many; d_call: TRBD2; cdr3_aa: CASSLDRGSYNEQFF; cdr3_nt: TGCGCCAGCAGCTTGGATCGCGGGAGCTACAATGAGCAGTTCTTC
cdr3_length: 15; v_call: TRBV30; j_call: TRBJ2-1; clone_size: few; d_call: TRBD2; cdr3_aa: CAWTKGTSGRNEQFF; cdr3_nt: TGTGCCTGGACCAAAGGGACTAGCGGGAGGAATGAGCAGTTCTTC
cdr3_length: 11; v_call: TRBV6-5; j_call: TRBJ1-1; clone_size: many; d_call: -; cdr3_aa: CASSYSGEAFF; cdr3_nt: TGTGCCAGCAGTTACTCCGGGGAAGCTTTCTTT
cdr3_length: 17; v_call: TRBV15; j_call: TRBJ1-5; clone_size: -; d_call: -; cdr3_aa: CATSRDHVMGPPEFLHF; cdr3_nt: TGTGCCACCAGCAGAGATCATGTTATGGGACCCCCGGAATTTTTGCATTTT
cdr3_length: 14; v_call: TRBV6-6; j_call: TRBJ1-2; clone_size: many; d_call: TRBD1; cdr3_aa: CASSYRGQAYGYTF; cdr3_nt: TGTGCCAGCAGTTACCGGGGACAGGCCTATGGCTACACCTTC
cdr3_length: 15; v_call: TRBV28; j_call: TRBJ2-3; clone_size: -; d_call: TRBD2; cdr3_aa: CASKERGGETDTQYF; cdr3_nt: TGTGCCAGCAAAGAGCGGGGGGGCGAAACAGATACGCAGTATTTT
cdr3_length: 16; v_call: TRBV4-2; j_call: TRBJ1-6; clone_size: -; d_call: TRBD1; cdr3_aa: CASSPGQAGGVSPLHF; cdr3_nt: TGTGCCAGCAGCCCCGGGCAGGCAGGGGGCGTCTCACCCCTCCACTTT
cdr3_length: 13; v_call: TRBV10-2; j_call: TRBJ2-7; clone_size: many; d_call: -; cdr3_aa: CASSRQPHYEQYF; cdr3_nt: TGCGCCAGCAGCAGGCAGCCCCACTACGAGCAGTACTTC
cdr3_length: 15; v_call: TRBV28; j_call: TRBJ2-5; clone_size: many; d_call: -; cdr3_aa: CASSLQVGGRETQYF; cdr3_nt: TGTGCCAGCAGTTTACAGGTCGGGGGCCGGGAGACCCAGTACTTC
cdr3_length: 17; v_call: TRBV28; j_call: TRBJ2-1; clone_size: many; d_call: -; cdr3_aa: CASSSRGLASEYNEQFF; cdr3_nt: TGTGCCAGCAGTTCACGGGGCCTCGCCTCAGAGTACAATGAGCAGTTCTTC
cdr3_length: 10; v_call: TRBV7-2; j_call: TRBJ2-1; clone_size: -; d_call: -; cdr3_aa: CASRFSEQFF; cdr3_nt: TGTGCCAGCAGATTCAGTGAGCAGTTCTTC
cdr3_length: 15; v_call: TRBV7-9; j_call: TRBJ2-2; clone_size: -; d_call: -; cdr3_aa: CASSYDQDASGELFF; cdr3_nt: TGTGCCAGCAGCTACGACCAGGACGCCTCCGGGGAGCTGTTTTTT
cdr3_length: 16; v_call: TRBV10-3; j_call: TRBJ2-7; clone_size: few; d_call: TRBD1; cdr3_aa: CAISKSRTGASYEQYF; cdr3_nt: TGTGCCATCAGTAAATCCCGGACAGGGGCCTCCTACGAGCAGTACTTC
cdr3_length: 16; v_call: TRBV11-2; j_call: TRBJ1-1; clone_size: many; d_call: -; cdr3_aa: CASSLAPAEVNTEAFF; cdr3_nt: TGTGCCAGCAGCTTAGCACCGGCAGAGGTGAACACTGAAGCTTTCTTT
cdr3_length: 18; v_call: TRBV7-8; j_call: TRBJ2-1; clone_size: many; d_call: TRBD2; cdr3_aa: CASSLEVIAGGPYNEQFF; cdr3_nt: TGTGCCAGCAGCTTAGAAGTCATAGCGGGAGGACCCTACAATGAGCAGTTCTTC
cdr3_length: 16; v_call: TRBV28; j_call: TRBJ1-5; clone_size: -; d_call: TRBD1; cdr3_aa: CASSLGQLTSNQPQHF; cdr3_nt: TGTGCCAGCAGTTTGGGACAGCTAACTAGCAATCAGCCCCAGCATTTT
cdr3_length: 13; v_call: TRBV2; j_call: TRBJ2-7; clone_size: many; d_call: -; cdr3_aa: CASNKDGSYEQYF; cdr3_nt: TGTGCCAGCAACAAGGACGGTAGCTACGAGCAGTACTTC
cdr3_length: 17; v_call: TRBV7-9; j_call: TRBJ2-5; clone_size: many; d_call: TRBD2; cdr3_aa: CASSLLTSGRVTETQYF; cdr3_nt: TGTGCCAGCAGCTTACTGACTAGCGGGCGGGTGACGGAGACCCAGTACTTC
cdr3_length: 16; v_call: TRBV2; j_call: TRBJ2-1; clone_size: many; d_call: -; cdr3_aa: CASSDTRVTSPSEQFF; cdr3_nt: TGTGCCAGCAGTGATACCCGGGTGACTAGTCCCTCGGAGCAGTTCTTC
cdr3_length: 13; v_call: TRBV4-1; j_call: TRBJ1-1; clone_size: many; d_call: -; cdr3_aa: CASSQVIGTEAFF; cdr3_nt: TGCGCCAGCAGCCAAGTGATAGGGACTGAAGCTTTCTTT
cdr3_length: 14; v_call: TRBV6-2/TRBV6-3; j_call: TRBJ2-6; clone_size: many; d_call: -; cdr3_aa: CASRRDAGANVLTF; cdr3_nt: TGTGCCAGCAGACGCGACGCGGGGGCCAACGTCCTGACTTTC
cdr3_length: 15; v_call: TRBV5-6; j_call: TRBJ1-3; clone_size: few; d_call: -; cdr3_aa: CASSRTGKSGNTIYF; cdr3_nt: TGTGCCAGCAGCCGCACAGGGAAATCTGGAAACACCATATATTTT
cdr3_length: 13; v_call: TRBV20-1; j_call: TRBJ2-3; clone_size: few; d_call: -; cdr3_aa: CSADPLDSDTQYF; cdr3_nt: TGCAGTGCTGACCCTCTGGATTCAGATACGCAGTATTTT
cdr3_length: 15; v_call: TRBV12-3/TRBV12-4; j_call: TRBJ1-2; clone_size: many; d_call: -; cdr3_aa: CASSFRDRPLYGYTF; cdr3_nt: TGTGCCAGCAGTTTTCGCGACAGGCCCCTCTATGGCTACACCTTC
cdr3_length: 14; v_call: TRBV19; j_call: TRBJ2-7; clone_size: many; d_call: -; cdr3_aa: CASSIVGAPGEQYF; cdr3_nt: TGTGCCAGTAGTATAGTTGGCGCCCCGGGCGAGCAGTACTTC
cdr3_length: 15; v_call: TRBV7-9; j_call: TRBJ2-3; clone_size: many; d_call: -; cdr3_aa: CASSLDREGKVTQYF; cdr3_nt: TGTGCCAGCAGCTTAGACAGGGAAGGGAAAGTAACGCAGTATTTT
cdr3_length: 15; v_call: TRBV9; j_call: TRBJ2-5; clone_size: -; d_call: -; cdr3_aa: CASSSRDGEQETQYF; cdr3_nt: TGTGCCAGCAGCTCGCGGGACGGCGAGCAAGAGACCCAGTACTTC
cdr3_length: 16; v_call: TRBV6-2/TRBV6-3; j_call: TRBJ2-7; clone_size: few; d_call: TRBD2; cdr3_aa: CASSGAVSGSPYEQYF; cdr3_nt: TGTGCCAGCAGTGGCGCCGTTAGCGGGAGTCCCTACGAGCAGTACTTC
cdr3_length: 13; v_call: TRBV30; j_call: TRBJ2-7; clone_size: -; d_call: -; cdr3_aa: CAWSVSGMGEQYF; cdr3_nt: TGTGCCTGGAGTGTCTCAGGGATGGGCGAGCAGTACTTC
cdr3_length: 13; v_call: TRBV5-1; j_call: TRBJ2-7; clone_size: -; d_call: -; cdr3_aa: CASSYAGSYEQYF; cdr3_nt: TGCGCCAGCAGCTACGCGGGTTCCTACGAGCAGTACTTC
cdr3_length: 14; v_call: TRBV19; j_call: TRBJ1-1; clone_size: few; d_call: -; cdr3_aa: CASKGVAVNTEAFF; cdr3_nt: TGTGCCAGTAAGGGGGTCGCCGTGAACACTGAAGCTTTCTTT
cdr3_length: 15; v_call: TRBV4-1; j_call: TRBJ2-1; clone_size: few; d_call: -; cdr3_aa: CASSQVGGSKTEQFF; cdr3_nt: TGCGCCAGCAGCCAAGTCGGCGGGTCTAAAACGGAGCAGTTCTTC
cdr3_length: 15; v_call: TRBV27; j_call: TRBJ2-1; clone_size: many; d_call: TRBD2; cdr3_aa: CASSPSGSSYNEQFF; cdr3_nt: TGTGCCAGCAGTCCTAGCGGGAGCTCCTACAATGAGCAGTTCTTC
cdr3_length: 16; v_call: TRBV12-3/TRBV12-4; j_call: TRBJ2-6; clone_size: -; d_call: TRBD1; cdr3_aa: CASSLDRGPGANVLTF; cdr3_nt: TGTGCCAGCAGTCTGGACAGGGGGCCTGGGGCCAACGTCCTGACTTTC
cdr3_length: 14; v_call: TRBV27; j_call: TRBJ2-7; clone_size: -; d_call: -; cdr3_aa: CASSLGGSGYEQYF; cdr3_nt: TGTGCCAGCAGTTTAGGGGGGTCGGGCTACGAGCAGTACTTC
cdr3_length: 15; v_call: TRBV7-8; j_call: TRBJ1-2; clone_size: many; d_call: -; cdr3_aa: CASSLGYGSGYGYTF; cdr3_nt: TGTGCCAGCAGCTTGGGTTATGGGTCAGGCTATGGCTACACCTTC
cdr3_length: 13; v_call: TRBV7-2; j_call: TRBJ2-1; clone_size: few; d_call: -; cdr3_aa: CASSTGSLPEQFF; cdr3_nt: TGTGCCAGCAGCACGGGGAGCCTGCCTGAGCAGTTCTTC
cdr3_length: 13; v_call: TRBV28; j_call: TRBJ1-1; clone_size: many; d_call: -; cdr3_aa: CASSFRGPGGAFF; cdr3_nt: TGTGCCAGCAGTTTTCGCGGCCCCGGTGGGGCTTTCTTT
cdr3_length: 16; v_call: TRBV2; j_call: TRBJ2-7; clone_size: many; d_call: TRBD2; cdr3_aa: CASTEVGGGNSYEQYF; cdr3_nt: TGTGCCAGCACCGAAGTCGGGGGGGGTAACTCCTACGAGCAGTACTTC
cdr3_length: 11; v_call: TRBV20-1; j_call: TRBJ2-5; clone_size: many; d_call: -; cdr3_aa: CSAIDVVVQYF; cdr3_nt: TGCAGTGCGATCGATGTGGTTGTCCAGTACTTC
cdr3_length: 13; v_call: TRBV3-1; j_call: TRBJ2-7; clone_size: -; d_call: -; cdr3_aa: CASSQGSMYEQYF; cdr3_nt: TGTGCCAGCAGCCAAGGAAGTATGTACGAGCAGTACTTC
cdr3_length: 15; v_call: TRBV6-1; j_call: TRBJ1-3; clone_size: few; d_call: TRBD1; cdr3_aa: CASRMGQSSGNTIYF; cdr3_nt: TGTGCCAGCAGAATGGGACAGAGCTCTGGAAACACCATATATTTT
cdr3_length: 15; v_call: TRBV28; j_call: TRBJ1-2; clone_size: few; d_call: -; cdr3_aa: CASSPPGLGEDGYTF; cdr3_nt: TGTGCCAGCAGTCCCCCAGGGCTTGGTGAGGATGGCTACACCTTC
cdr3_length: 15; v_call: TRBV29-1; j_call: TRBJ2-1; clone_size: many; d_call: TRBD2; cdr3_aa: CSVEVRTSGINEQFF; cdr3_nt: TGCAGCGTTGAAGTCCGGACTAGCGGGATCAATGAGCAGTTCTTC
cdr3_length: 14; v_call: TRBV2; j_call: TRBJ2-7; clone_size: many; d_call: -; cdr3_aa: CASSEDSSSYEQYF; cdr3_nt: TGTGCCAGCAGCGAAGACTCTAGCTCCTACGAGCAGTACTTC
cdr3_length: 15; v_call: TRBV28; j_call: TRBJ2-7; clone_size: many; d_call: TRBD1; cdr3_aa: CASRKQGASAYEQYF; cdr3_nt: TGTGCCAGCAGAAAACAGGGGGCCTCCGCCTACGAGCAGTACTTC
cdr3_length: 12; v_call: TRBV6-1; j_call: TRBJ1-1; clone_size: few; d_call: -; cdr3_aa: CASRSSSPEAFF; cdr3_nt: TGTGCCAGCAGGTCGAGTAGCCCTGAAGCTTTCTTT
cdr3_length: 15; v_call: TRBV24-1; j_call: TRBJ2-5; clone_size: many; d_call: TRBD1; cdr3_aa: CATSDPGTDQETQYF; cdr3_nt: TGTGCCACCAGTGACCCCGGGACAGACCAAGAGACCCAGTACTTC